This T cell receptor beta chain was recovered during a study of CD8 T cells in Susac syndrome. CD8+ and CD4+ blood T cells underwent TCR beta sequencing. Bulk CD8+ and CD4+ cells came from magnetic negative isolation; CD8+ TEMRA by FACS. General study points: The study's TCR sequencing and HLA analysis drew on a certain number of individuals. That number was acknowledged as relatively small.

It was with random hexamers that 0.5 to 1 ug RNA was reverse transcribed. With immunoSEQ multiplex PCR, TCR beta CDR3 was amplified across 54 Vbeta and 13 Jbeta. TCRdb independently ran MiXCR on the immunoSEQ multiplex PCR reads; one entry per CDR3 protein. This table holds a few hundred thousand distinct CDR3 sequences, around 84% found once. Points on this clonotype: Antigen specificity is unknown.

The sample was CD8+ T cells from PBMCs. This clonotype was obtained from a human donor with multiple sclerosis.

As DNA, the CDR3 is TGTGCCAGCAGCTTATCTAGCGGGAGGGCCTACGAGCAGTACTTC. This encodes CASSLSSGRAYEQYF. The V call is TRBV9, the J call TRBJ2-7; the match to TRBD2 covers 12 bases. The CDR3 length is 15 residues. V shed 4 bases and J 2 bases; nucleotides not matched to a gene: 4. Germline CDR1 and CDR2: SGDLS and YYNGEE.